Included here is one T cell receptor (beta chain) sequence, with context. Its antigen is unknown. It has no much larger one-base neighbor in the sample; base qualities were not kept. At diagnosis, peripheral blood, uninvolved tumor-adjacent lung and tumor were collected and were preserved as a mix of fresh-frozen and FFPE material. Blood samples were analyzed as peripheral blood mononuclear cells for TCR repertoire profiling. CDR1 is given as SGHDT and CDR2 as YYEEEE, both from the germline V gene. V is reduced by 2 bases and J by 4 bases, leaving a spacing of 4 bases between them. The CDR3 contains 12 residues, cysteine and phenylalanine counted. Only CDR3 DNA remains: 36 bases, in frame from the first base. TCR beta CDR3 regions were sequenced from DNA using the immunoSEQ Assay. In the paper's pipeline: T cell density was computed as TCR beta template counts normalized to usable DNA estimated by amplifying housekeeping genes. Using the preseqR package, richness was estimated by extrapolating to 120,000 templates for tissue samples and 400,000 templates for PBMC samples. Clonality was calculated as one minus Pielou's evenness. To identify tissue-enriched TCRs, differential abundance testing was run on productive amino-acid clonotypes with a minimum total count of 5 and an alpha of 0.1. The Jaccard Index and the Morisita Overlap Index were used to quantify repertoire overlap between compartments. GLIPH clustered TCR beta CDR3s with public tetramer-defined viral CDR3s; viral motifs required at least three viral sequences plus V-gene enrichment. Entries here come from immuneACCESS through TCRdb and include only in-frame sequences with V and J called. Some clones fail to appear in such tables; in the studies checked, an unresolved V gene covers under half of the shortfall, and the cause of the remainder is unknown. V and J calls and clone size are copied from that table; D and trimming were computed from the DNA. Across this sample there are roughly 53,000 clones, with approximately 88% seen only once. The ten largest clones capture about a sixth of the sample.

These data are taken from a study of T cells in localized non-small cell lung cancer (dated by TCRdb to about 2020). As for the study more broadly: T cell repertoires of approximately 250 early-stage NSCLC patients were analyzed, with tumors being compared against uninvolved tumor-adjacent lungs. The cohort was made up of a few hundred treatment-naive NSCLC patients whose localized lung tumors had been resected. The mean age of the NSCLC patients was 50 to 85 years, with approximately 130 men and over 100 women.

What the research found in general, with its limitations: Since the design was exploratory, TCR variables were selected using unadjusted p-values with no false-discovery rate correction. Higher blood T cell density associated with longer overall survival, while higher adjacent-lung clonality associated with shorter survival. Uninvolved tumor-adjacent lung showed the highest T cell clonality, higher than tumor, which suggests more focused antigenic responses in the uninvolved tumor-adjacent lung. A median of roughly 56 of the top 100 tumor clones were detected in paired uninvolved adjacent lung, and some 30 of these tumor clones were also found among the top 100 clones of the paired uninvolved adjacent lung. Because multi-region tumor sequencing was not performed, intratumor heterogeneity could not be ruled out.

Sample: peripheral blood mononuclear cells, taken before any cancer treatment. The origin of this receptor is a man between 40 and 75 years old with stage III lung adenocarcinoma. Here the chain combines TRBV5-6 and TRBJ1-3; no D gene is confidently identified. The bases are TGTGCCAGCAGCTTTCTGGGAAACACCATATATTTT. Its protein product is CASSFLGNTIYF.